These T cell receptor beta chains were read from a single sample in a study of T cell responses to AZD1222 COVID-19 vaccine. The table came from immunoSEQ multiplex PCR; TCRdb's copy has only in-frame clones and leaves some out. The profile shows about 120,000 clones, over 80% of them singletons. This sample comprised peripheral blood, obtained on day 0 of AZD1222 vaccination. The receptors come from an adult in good health. The CDR3 runs from the conserved cysteine through the conserved F or W. A D gene is named only where the DNA matches it firmly. Clone size, where shown, is once, few, many, or a class for clones that have expanded.

clone_size: .
v_call: TRBV19
j_call: TRBJ2-1
d_call: .
cdr3_aa: CASSSGDYYNEQFF
cdr3_nt: TGTGCCAGTAGTTCTGGGGATTACTACAATGAGCAGTTCTTC

clone_size: .
v_call: TRBV4-1
j_call: TRBJ2-7
d_call: .
cdr3_aa: CASSHPVGGGGQYF
cdr3_nt: TGCGCCAGCAGCCACCCGGTCGGCGGTGGCGGGCAGTACTTC

clone_size: .
v_call: TRBV5-1
j_call: TRBJ1-4
d_call: .
cdr3_aa: CASSLDNGATNEKLFF
cdr3_nt: TGCGCCAGCAGCTTGGACAACGGTGCAACTAATGAAAAACTGTTTTTT

clone_size: .
v_call: TRBV5-5
j_call: TRBJ1-5
d_call: TRBD1
cdr3_aa: CASSPGTVQAGQPQHF
cdr3_nt: TGTGCCAGCAGCCCGGGGACAGTCCAGGCCGGGCAGCCCCAGCATTTT

clone_size: .
v_call: TRBV7-2
j_call: TRBJ1-2
d_call: .
cdr3_aa: CASSLAAGDGYGYTF
cdr3_nt: TGTGCCAGCAGCTTAGCGGCAGGGGATGGTTATGGCTACACCTTC

clone_size: .
v_call: TRBV1
j_call: TRBJ2-3
d_call: .
cdr3_aa: CTSSQGGGRMDTQYF
cdr3_nt: TGCACCAGCAGCCAGGGGGGGGGCCGAATGGATACGCAGTATTTT

clone_size: .
v_call: TRBV11-2
j_call: TRBJ2-7
d_call: .
cdr3_aa: CASSLGNSRSYEQYF
cdr3_nt: TGTGCCAGCAGCTTAGGGAACAGTCGATCCTACGAGCAGTACTTC

clone_size: .
v_call: TRBV10-3
j_call: TRBJ1-2
d_call: TRBD1
cdr3_aa: CAISESIGGQGAAGYTF
cdr3_nt: TGTGCCATCAGTGAGTCGATCGGGGGGCAGGGGGCCGCCGGCTACACCTTC

clone_size: few
v_call: TRBV7-9
j_call: TRBJ1-1
d_call: .
cdr3_aa: CASIFSGGTEAFF
cdr3_nt: TGTGCCAGCATCTTTAGTGGGGGGACTGAAGCTTTCTTT

clone_size: .
v_call: TRBV5-4
j_call: TRBJ2-7
d_call: .
cdr3_aa: CASRPGRGRYEQYF
cdr3_nt: TGTGCCAGCAGGCCCGGGAGAGGTCGCTACGAGCAGTACTTC

clone_size: .
v_call: TRBV5-8
j_call: TRBJ1-4
d_call: .
cdr3_aa: CASTIVGATNEKLFF
cdr3_nt: TGTGCCAGCACCATTGTGGGGGCAACTAATGAAAAACTGTTTTTT

clone_size: .
v_call: TRBV7-9
j_call: TRBJ1-1
d_call: .
cdr3_aa: CASSFREEAFF
cdr3_nt: TGTGCCAGCAGCTTCCGAGAGGAAGCTTTCTTT

clone_size: .
v_call: TRBV27
j_call: TRBJ2-7
d_call: TRBD1
cdr3_aa: CASSSPDRGLSYEQYF
cdr3_nt: TGTGCCAGCAGTTCCCCGGACAGGGGGTTGTCCTACGAGCAGTACTTC

clone_size: .
v_call: TRBV7-2
j_call: TRBJ1-1
d_call: .
cdr3_aa: CASSLSVRNTEAFF
cdr3_nt: TGTGCCAGCAGCTTATCTGTGAGGAACACTGAAGCTTTCTTT

clone_size: .
v_call: TRBV7-3
j_call: TRBJ2-2
d_call: TRBD1
cdr3_aa: CASRRGQGTGELFF
cdr3_nt: TGTGCCAGCCGTCGAGGACAGGGAACCGGGGAGCTGTTTTTT

clone_size: .
v_call: TRBV5-4
j_call: TRBJ2-3
d_call: .
cdr3_aa: CASSLGSSPDTQYF
cdr3_nt: TGTGCCAGCAGCTTGGGCTCGAGTCCAGATACGCAGTATTTT

clone_size: .
v_call: TRBV7-3
j_call: TRBJ2-1
d_call: TRBD1
cdr3_aa: CASSYLGGQGNEQFF
cdr3_nt: TGTGCCAGCAGCTACCTAGGAGGACAGGGCAATGAGCAGTTCTTC

clone_size: .
v_call: TRBV3-1/TRBV3-2
j_call: TRBJ2-7
d_call: TRBD2
cdr3_aa: CASSQGGAGERYEQYF
cdr3_nt: TGTGCCAGCAGCCAAGGAGGAGCGGGGGAACGTTACGAGCAGTACTTC

clone_size: .
v_call: TRBV4-3
j_call: TRBJ1-4
d_call: TRBD1
cdr3_aa: CASSQGGTDEKLFF
cdr3_nt: TGCGCCAGCAGCCAAGGGGGGACAGATGAAAAACTGTTTTTT

clone_size: .
v_call: TRBV5-6
j_call: TRBJ2-2
d_call: .
cdr3_aa: CASSVPTGELFF
cdr3_nt: TGTGCCAGCAGCGTGCCCACCGGGGAGCTGTTTTTT

clone_size: .
v_call: TRBV5-1
j_call: TRBJ1-2
d_call: .
cdr3_aa: CASREHEITGGYTF
cdr3_nt: TGCGCCAGCAGGGAACACGAAATAACAGGTGGCTACACCTTC

clone_size: .
v_call: TRBV27
j_call: TRBJ1-2
d_call: .
cdr3_aa: CASSGTLYGYTF
cdr3_nt: TGTGCCAGCAGTGGGACCCTTTATGGCTACACCTTC

clone_size: .
v_call: TRBV5-4
j_call: TRBJ2-6
d_call: .
cdr3_aa: CASSLDFSGANVLTF
cdr3_nt: TGTGCCAGCAGCTTGGACTTCTCTGGGGCCAACGTCCTGACTTTC

clone_size: .
v_call: TRBV7-8
j_call: TRBJ2-1
d_call: TRBD2
cdr3_aa: CASSSPLPRRTSGGVYEQFF
cdr3_nt: TGTGCCAGCAGCTCCCCCCTCCCGAGACGGACTAGCGGGGGGGTCTATGAGCAGTTCTTC

clone_size: .
v_call: TRBV11-2
j_call: TRBJ1-2
d_call: .
cdr3_aa: CASSPGQDGYTF
cdr3_nt: TGTGCCAGCAGCCCCGGGCAGGATGGCTACACCTTC

clone_size: once
v_call: TRBV7-8
j_call: TRBJ2-3
d_call: TRBD2
cdr3_aa: CASSPGLAGGTDTQYF
cdr3_nt: TGTGCCAGCAGCCCGGGACTAGCGGGGGGTACAGATACGCAGTATTTT

clone_size: .
v_call: TRBV14
j_call: TRBJ2-1
d_call: TRBD1
cdr3_aa: CASSPYGTGTYNEQFF
cdr3_nt: TGTGCCAGCAGCCCGTACGGGACAGGGACCTACAATGAGCAGTTCTTC

clone_size: .
v_call: TRBV5-6
j_call: TRBJ2-3
d_call: .
cdr3_aa: CASSLLGLRYGGTDTQYF
cdr3_nt: TGTGCCAGCAGCTTGCTGGGCCTTCGGTATGGTGGCACAGATACGCAGTATTTT

clone_size: once
v_call: TRBV5-6
j_call: TRBJ2-7
d_call: .
cdr3_aa: CASSLVGHEQYF
cdr3_nt: TGTGCCAGCAGCCTCGTTGGGCACGAGCAGTACTTC

clone_size: .
v_call: TRBV10-2
j_call: TRBJ2-7
d_call: TRBD2
cdr3_aa: CASSGRLTAASYEQYF
cdr3_nt: TGCGCCAGCAGCGGGAGGCTTACTGCCGCCTCCTACGAGCAGTACTTC

clone_size: .
v_call: TRBV6-5
j_call: TRBJ1-5
d_call: .
cdr3_aa: CASSYSGPHSNQPQHF
cdr3_nt: TGTGCCAGCAGTTACTCGGGACCACATAGCAATCAGCCCCAGCATTTT

clone_size: .
v_call: TRBV11-3
j_call: TRBJ1-1
d_call: .
cdr3_aa: CASSLGGVVNTEAFF
cdr3_nt: TGTGCCAGCAGCCTCGGGGGGGTAGTGAACACTGAAGCTTTCTTT

clone_size: few
v_call: TRBV20-1
j_call: TRBJ1-1
d_call: .
cdr3_aa: CSASAGWAEAFF
cdr3_nt: TGCAGTGCTAGTGCAGGGTGGGCTGAAGCTTTCTTT

clone_size: .
v_call: TRBV11-3
j_call: TRBJ1-2
d_call: .
cdr3_aa: CASSLEGGSYGYTF
cdr3_nt: TGTGCCAGCAGCTTAGAGGGGGGATCCTATGGCTACACCTTC

clone_size: .
v_call: TRBV7-2
j_call: TRBJ2-7
d_call: .
cdr3_aa: CASSSRQLGEQYF
cdr3_nt: TGTGCCAGCAGCTCCCGCCAGTTGGGCGAGCAGTACTTC

clone_size: .
v_call: TRBV11-3
j_call: TRBJ2-7
d_call: .
cdr3_aa: CASSLDTYEQYF
cdr3_nt: TGTGCCAGCAGCTTAGATACCTACGAGCAGTACTTC

clone_size: few
v_call: TRBV30
j_call: TRBJ2-5
d_call: TRBD2
cdr3_aa: CAWVGTSGQETQYF
cdr3_nt: TGTGCCTGGGTCGGGACTAGCGGCCAAGAGACCCAGTACTTC

clone_size: .
v_call: TRBV18
j_call: TRBJ1-3
d_call: .
cdr3_aa: CASSPGQGRSGNTIYF
cdr3_nt: TGTGCCAGCTCACCAGGTCAGGGCCGCTCTGGAAACACCATATATTTT

clone_size: .
v_call: TRBV6-6
j_call: TRBJ2-7
d_call: TRBD2
cdr3_aa: CASSQNPGLGSSYEQYF
cdr3_nt: TGTGCCAGCAGTCAAAATCCGGGACTAGGGAGCTCCTACGAGCAGTACTTC

clone_size: .
v_call: TRBV19
j_call: TRBJ2-1
d_call: .
cdr3_aa: CASSGNYNEQFF
cdr3_nt: TGTGCCAGTAGCGGCAATTACAATGAGCAGTTCTTC

clone_size: .
v_call: TRBV10-3
j_call: TRBJ2-3
d_call: .
cdr3_aa: CAISGDISTDTQYF
cdr3_nt: TGTGCCATCAGTGGCGACATAAGTACAGATACGCAGTATTTT

clone_size: .
v_call: TRBV19
j_call: TRBJ2-2
d_call: .
cdr3_aa: CASSTTGTGELFF
cdr3_nt: TGTGCCAGTAGTACGACAGGCACCGGGGAGCTGTTTTTT

clone_size: few
v_call: TRBV14
j_call: TRBJ1-2
d_call: .
cdr3_aa: CASSQAGVYGYTF
cdr3_nt: TGTGCCAGCAGCCAGGCGGGGGTTTATGGCTACACCTTC

clone_size: .
v_call: TRBV2
j_call: TRBJ2-7
d_call: TRBD2
cdr3_aa: CATRSGGFEQYF
cdr3_nt: TGTGCCACAAGAAGCGGGGGGTTCGAGCAGTACTTC

clone_size: .
v_call: TRBV3-1/TRBV3-2
j_call: TRBJ2-7
d_call: .
cdr3_aa: CASSRGPRYEQYF
cdr3_nt: TGTGCCAGCAGCCGAGGACCTAGATACGAGCAGTACTTC

clone_size: .
v_call: TRBV6-2/TRBV6-3
j_call: TRBJ1-5
d_call: .
cdr3_aa: CASSPPQTYSNQPQHF
cdr3_nt: TGTGCCAGCAGTCCCCCGCAGACATATAGCAATCAGCCCCAGCATTTT

clone_size: .
v_call: TRBV14
j_call: TRBJ2-4
d_call: .
cdr3_aa: CASSPSWGAQGIQYF
cdr3_nt: TGTGCCAGCAGCCCCTCTTGGGGGGCGCAGGGCATTCAGTACTTC

clone_size: .
v_call: TRBV5-1
j_call: TRBJ1-1
d_call: .
cdr3_aa: CASSLNPNTEAFF
cdr3_nt: TGCGCCAGCAGCTTGAATCCGAACACTGAAGCTTTCTTT

clone_size: .
v_call: TRBV18
j_call: TRBJ2-1
d_call: TRBD1
cdr3_aa: CASGQGADNEQFF
cdr3_nt: TGTGCCAGTGGACAGGGGGCAGACAATGAGCAGTTCTTC

clone_size: .
v_call: TRBV28
j_call: TRBJ2-6
d_call: .
cdr3_aa: CASSLSGSGANVLTF
cdr3_nt: TGTGCCAGCAGTTTATCGGGCTCTGGGGCCAACGTCCTGACTTTC

clone_size: .
v_call: TRBV18
j_call: TRBJ1-1
d_call: .
cdr3_aa: CASSPLRDTEAFF
cdr3_nt: TGTGCCAGCTCACCCCTCCGGGACACTGAAGCTTTCTTT

clone_size: .
v_call: TRBV11-3
j_call: TRBJ2-2
d_call: .
cdr3_aa: CASVPKGNSDTGELFF
cdr3_nt: TGTGCCAGCGTCCCTAAAGGGAATTCGGACACCGGGGAGCTGTTTTTT

clone_size: .
v_call: TRBV4-2
j_call: TRBJ2-3
d_call: .
cdr3_aa: CASSQSPYGTDTQYF
cdr3_nt: TGTGCCAGCAGCCAGTCGCCTTACGGAACAGATACGCAGTATTTT